The rows below give T cell receptor beta chains drawn from one sample of a study of beta chain features in type 1 diabetes. Repertoires were generated with immunoSEQ multiplex PCR, while TCRdb's copy carries only in-frame clones and drops some. The data show some 290,000 clones, roughly an eighth seen once. Sample: naive CD4+ T cells from blood. The receptor source for this set is a man aged 30-40 years with type 1 diabetes. The CDR3 runs from the conserved cysteine through the conserved F or W. Each record gives: D gene, J gene, clone size, V gene, CDR3 DNA, CDR3 protein. A D gene is named only where the DNA matches it firmly. Clone size is not always given. Where it is, it says once, few, many or a class for expanded clones.

d_gene: .
j_gene: TRBJ2-3
abundance: .
v_gene: TRBV27
CDR3nt: TGTGCCAGCAGTCTGGGACTTTCCACAGATACGCAGTATTTT
CDR3aa: CASSLGLSTDTQYF

d_gene: TRBD1
j_gene: TRBJ2-7
abundance: .
v_gene: TRBV19
CDR3nt: TGTGCCAGTAGTATACGGACAGGGAGTTCAGGCGAGCAGTACTTC
CDR3aa: CASSIRTGSSGEQYF

d_gene: TRBD1
j_gene: TRBJ1-3
abundance: .
v_gene: TRBV18
CDR3nt: TGTGCCAGCTCCACAGCGGACAGGGGAAACACCATATATTTT
CDR3aa: CASSTADRGNTIYF

d_gene: TRBD1
j_gene: TRBJ1-1
abundance: .
v_gene: TRBV7-2
CDR3nt: TGTGCCAGCAGCTTGAACAGGGGGAGGAACACTGAAGCTTTCTTT
CDR3aa: CASSLNRGRNTEAFF

d_gene: .
j_gene: TRBJ2-6
abundance: .
v_gene: TRBV28
CDR3nt: TGTGCCAGCACTTCCCTCGGCTCTGGGGCCAACGTCCTGACTTTC
CDR3aa: CASTSLGSGANVLTF

d_gene: .
j_gene: TRBJ1-2
abundance: few
v_gene: TRBV4-1
CDR3nt: TGCGCCAGCAGCCAATACCTTCGGGACAAGGCAGGAGATGGCTACACCTTC
CDR3aa: CASSQYLRDKAGDGYTF

d_gene: TRBD1
j_gene: TRBJ2-1
abundance: few
v_gene: TRBV28
CDR3nt: TGTGCCAGCAGGCTCCGGGACAGGGGCGGTAATGAGCAGTTCTTC
CDR3aa: CASRLRDRGGNEQFF

d_gene: .
j_gene: TRBJ2-1
abundance: few
v_gene: TRBV11-2
CDR3nt: TGTGCCAGCAGCACAGGGCATGAGCAGTTCTTC
CDR3aa: CASSTGHEQFF

d_gene: TRBD2
j_gene: TRBJ2-4
abundance: .
v_gene: TRBV28
CDR3nt: TGTGCCAGCAAGCGGGGGGCACACATTCAGTACTTC
CDR3aa: CASKRGAHIQYF

d_gene: .
j_gene: TRBJ1-3
abundance: few
v_gene: TRBV28
CDR3nt: TGTGCCAGCAGACCAAGGGACTTCTCTGGAAACACCATATATTTT
CDR3aa: CASRPRDFSGNTIYF

d_gene: .
j_gene: TRBJ1-3
abundance: few
v_gene: TRBV5-1
CDR3nt: TGCGCCAGCAGCTTGGCCATGCGGGACTCTGGAAACACCATATATTTT
CDR3aa: CASSLAMRDSGNTIYF

d_gene: TRBD1
j_gene: TRBJ1-4
abundance: .
v_gene: TRBV4-3
CDR3nt: TGCGCCAGCAGCCAGCACATGGACAGGCGGAATGAAAAACTGTTTTTT
CDR3aa: CASSQHMDRRNEKLFF

d_gene: TRBD1
j_gene: TRBJ2-3
abundance: .
v_gene: TRBV9
CDR3nt: TGTGCCAGCAGCATTTACTCGGGACAGGGGACCGATACGCAGTATTTT
CDR3aa: CASSIYSGQGTDTQYF

d_gene: .
j_gene: TRBJ2-2
abundance: once
v_gene: TRBV6-5
CDR3nt: TGTGCCAGCAGCCTGAGGACAGTGAACACCGGGGAGCTGTTTTTT
CDR3aa: CASSLRTVNTGELFF

d_gene: TRBD1
j_gene: TRBJ1-2
abundance: few
v_gene: TRBV6-5
CDR3nt: TGTGCCAGCAGTTTTAACAGGGGGCACTACTATGGCTACACCTTC
CDR3aa: CASSFNRGHYYGYTF

d_gene: TRBD1
j_gene: TRBJ2-7
abundance: many
v_gene: TRBV23-1
CDR3nt: TGCGCCAGCAGTCAAATGTACCGGGACAGGGGTTACGAGCAGTACTTC
CDR3aa: CASSQMYRDRGYEQYF

d_gene: TRBD1
j_gene: TRBJ2-1
abundance: few
v_gene: TRBV11-2
CDR3nt: TGTGCCAGCAGGCCAGGGGGTGACAATGAGCAGTTCTTC
CDR3aa: CASRPGGDNEQFF

d_gene: TRBD1
j_gene: TRBJ2-7
abundance: .
v_gene: TRBV28
CDR3nt: TGTGCCAGCAGTGCTCCGGGACAGGGATACGAGCAGTACTTC
CDR3aa: CASSAPGQGYEQYF

d_gene: TRBD2
j_gene: TRBJ2-1
abundance: .
v_gene: TRBV5-1
CDR3nt: TGCGCCAGCAGCTTTTTAGCGGGAGGGGGTGAGCAGTTCTTC
CDR3aa: CASSFLAGGGEQFF

d_gene: .
j_gene: TRBJ1-1
abundance: few
v_gene: TRBV15
CDR3nt: TGTGCCACCAGCAGAGATCCCCCTAGGACTGAAGCTTTCTTT
CDR3aa: CATSRDPPRTEAFF

d_gene: .
j_gene: TRBJ1-1
abundance: .
v_gene: TRBV7-2
CDR3nt: TGTGCCAGCAGCTTAGCGCCGGGGGGACGCTCGGACACTGAAGCTTTCTTT
CDR3aa: CASSLAPGGRSDTEAFF

d_gene: TRBD1
j_gene: TRBJ2-7
abundance: few
v_gene: TRBV6-5
CDR3nt: TGTGCCAGCAGTCAAGGACAGGGCGCCTACGAGCAGTACTTC
CDR3aa: CASSQGQGAYEQYF

d_gene: .
j_gene: TRBJ2-1
abundance: .
v_gene: TRBV18
CDR3nt: TGTGCCAGCTCACCAGGGAGCTCCTACAATGAGCAGTTCTTC
CDR3aa: CASSPGSSYNEQFF

d_gene: TRBD1
j_gene: TRBJ1-2
abundance: few
v_gene: TRBV9
CDR3nt: TGTGCCAGCAGCGTTTACCGGGACAGCAACTATGGCTACACCTTC
CDR3aa: CASSVYRDSNYGYTF

d_gene: TRBD1
j_gene: TRBJ2-3
abundance: .
v_gene: TRBV4-3
CDR3nt: TGCGCCAGCAGCCAAGAAGTAATAGTGGGGACAGGCACAGATACGCAGTATTTT
CDR3aa: CASSQEVIVGTGTDTQYF

d_gene: TRBD1
j_gene: TRBJ2-5
abundance: few
v_gene: TRBV2
CDR3nt: TGTGCCAGCAGTACACAGGGGATAGGGGAGACCCAGTACTTC
CDR3aa: CASSTQGIGETQYF

d_gene: .
j_gene: TRBJ2-6
abundance: few
v_gene: TRBV5-1
CDR3nt: TGCGCCAGCAGCTCCGAGGGGGCCAACGTCCTGACTTTC
CDR3aa: CASSSEGANVLTF

d_gene: TRBD1
j_gene: TRBJ1-4
abundance: .
v_gene: TRBV15
CDR3nt: TGTGCCACCAGCAGGCTGGGACAGGGAAAGTTGGGTGAAAAACTGTTTTTT
CDR3aa: CATSRLGQGKLGEKLFF

d_gene: .
j_gene: TRBJ1-1
abundance: .
v_gene: TRBV9
CDR3nt: TGTGCCAGCAGCCTACAGGCGGACATCTCGAACACTGAAGCTTTCTTT
CDR3aa: CASSLQADISNTEAFF

d_gene: TRBD2
j_gene: TRBJ2-7
abundance: .
v_gene: TRBV29-1
CDR3nt: TGCAGCGTTGACGCGGGGGGCTACGAGCAGTACTTC
CDR3aa: CSVDAGGYEQYF

d_gene: .
j_gene: TRBJ2-2
abundance: few
v_gene: TRBV7-2
CDR3nt: TGTGCCAGCAGCTTACGTGACACCGGGGAGCTGTTTTTT
CDR3aa: CASSLRDTGELFF

d_gene: .
j_gene: TRBJ2-3
abundance: few
v_gene: TRBV9
CDR3nt: TGTGCCAGCAGCGTTTCTCTTGACAGTCTAAATACGCAGTATTTT
CDR3aa: CASSVSLDSLNTQYF

d_gene: .
j_gene: TRBJ2-5
abundance: .
v_gene: TRBV6-6
CDR3nt: TGTGCCGGCAGTTACTGGTCCAGGGCGGAGACCCAGTACTTC
CDR3aa: CAGSYWSRAETQYF

d_gene: TRBD2
j_gene: TRBJ2-1
abundance: .
v_gene: TRBV7-9
CDR3nt: TGTGCCAGCAGCCTCGGGACTAACTACTGGGCTGAGCAGTTCTTC
CDR3aa: CASSLGTNYWAEQFF

d_gene: .
j_gene: TRBJ1-5
abundance: few
v_gene: TRBV30
CDR3nt: TGTGCCTGGAGTGTACAGGGAAGTGGGAATCAGCCCCAGCATTTT
CDR3aa: CAWSVQGSGNQPQHF

d_gene: .
j_gene: TRBJ2-2
abundance: few
v_gene: TRBV7-2
CDR3nt: TGTGCCAGCAGCTCGCAGTGGAGGGGCTTCAACACCGGGGAGCTGTTTTTT
CDR3aa: CASSSQWRGFNTGELFF

d_gene: .
j_gene: TRBJ2-3
abundance: few
v_gene: TRBV9
CDR3nt: TGTGCCAGCAGCGTAGGTGCCAGTCGCACAGATACGCAGTATTTT
CDR3aa: CASSVGASRTDTQYF

d_gene: .
j_gene: TRBJ2-1
abundance: few
v_gene: TRBV29-1
CDR3nt: TGCAGCGTTGAGGTTATGAGCTATGAGCAGTTCTTC
CDR3aa: CSVEVMSYEQFF